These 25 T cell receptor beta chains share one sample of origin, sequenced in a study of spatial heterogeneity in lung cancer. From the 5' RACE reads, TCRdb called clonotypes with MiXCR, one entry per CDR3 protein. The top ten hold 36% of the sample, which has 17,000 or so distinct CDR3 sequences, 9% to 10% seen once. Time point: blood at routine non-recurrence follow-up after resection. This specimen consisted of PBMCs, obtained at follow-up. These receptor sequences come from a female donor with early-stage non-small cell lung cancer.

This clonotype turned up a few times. The CDR3 loop reads CATSGGDDSNEQFF. CDR3 DNA: TGTGCCACCAGTGGCGGGGACGACTCCAATGAGCAGTTCTTC. V is TRBV24-1 and J is TRBJ2-1, with D possibly TRBD2 on 6 matching bases. Between the trimmed V and J ends, which lost 5 bases and 6 bases, there was a span of 13 bases. The CDR3 extends over 14 amino acids. The V gene's germline CDR1 is KGHDR and CDR2 SFDVKD.

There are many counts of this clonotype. The CDR3 DNA follows: TGCAGGGGGGCTCTCGACAGGGAGACCCAGTACTTC. Translating it yields CRGALDRETQYF. The rearrangement uses TRBV20-1 and TRBJ2-5, with TRBD1 as a possible D gene (6 bases). The germline gives CDR1 DFQATT, CDR2 SNEGSKA (reference sequence). The length of the CDR3 is 12 residues.

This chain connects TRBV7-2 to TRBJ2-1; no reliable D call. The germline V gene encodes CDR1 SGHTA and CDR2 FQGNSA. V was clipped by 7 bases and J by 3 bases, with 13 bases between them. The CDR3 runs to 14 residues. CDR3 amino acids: CASTRPSSYNEQFF. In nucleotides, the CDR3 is TGTGCCAGCACCCGCCCGAGCAGCTACAATGAGCAGTTCTTC.

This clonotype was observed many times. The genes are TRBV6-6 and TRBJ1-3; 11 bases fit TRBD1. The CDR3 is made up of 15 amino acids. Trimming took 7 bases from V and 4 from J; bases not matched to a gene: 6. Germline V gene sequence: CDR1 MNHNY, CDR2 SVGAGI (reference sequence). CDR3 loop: CASIRTGGRGNTIYF. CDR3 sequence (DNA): TGTGCCAGCATCAGGACAGGGGGCCGCGGAAACACCATATATTTT.

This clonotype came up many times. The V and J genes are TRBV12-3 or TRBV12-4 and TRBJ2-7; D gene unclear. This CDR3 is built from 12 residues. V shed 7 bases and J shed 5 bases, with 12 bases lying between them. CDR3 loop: CASTSPPHEQYF. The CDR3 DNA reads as TGTGCCAGCACCTCCCCCCCCCACGAGCAGTACTTC.

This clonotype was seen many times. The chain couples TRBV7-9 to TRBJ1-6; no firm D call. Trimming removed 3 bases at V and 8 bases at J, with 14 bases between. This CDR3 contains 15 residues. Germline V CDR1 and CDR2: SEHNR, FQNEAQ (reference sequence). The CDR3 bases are TGTGCCAGCAGCTTGGGTCCGGTAGGGCATTCACCCCTCCACTTT. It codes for CASSLGPVGHSPLHF.

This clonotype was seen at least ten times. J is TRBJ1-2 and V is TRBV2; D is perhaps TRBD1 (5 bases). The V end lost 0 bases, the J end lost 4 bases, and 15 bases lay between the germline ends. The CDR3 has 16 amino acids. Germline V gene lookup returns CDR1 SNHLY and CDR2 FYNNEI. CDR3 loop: CASSEAPPQGIYGYTF. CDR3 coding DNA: TGTGCCAGCAGTGAAGCACCCCCTCAGGGAATCTATGGCTACACCTTC.

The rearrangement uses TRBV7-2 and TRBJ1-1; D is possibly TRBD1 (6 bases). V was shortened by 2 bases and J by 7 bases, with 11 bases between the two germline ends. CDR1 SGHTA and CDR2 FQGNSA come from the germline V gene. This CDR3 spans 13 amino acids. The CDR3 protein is CASSLWEGVEAFF. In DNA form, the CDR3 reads TGTGCCAGCAGCTTATGGGAGGGGGTTGAAGCTTTCTTT.

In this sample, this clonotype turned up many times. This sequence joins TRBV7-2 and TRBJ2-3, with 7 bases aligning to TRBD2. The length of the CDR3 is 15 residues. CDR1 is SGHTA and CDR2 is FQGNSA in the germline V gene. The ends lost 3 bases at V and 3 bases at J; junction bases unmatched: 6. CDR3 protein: CASSFRRLATDTQYF. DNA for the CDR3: TGTGCCAGCAGCTTCAGGAGACTAGCAACAGATACGCAGTATTTT.

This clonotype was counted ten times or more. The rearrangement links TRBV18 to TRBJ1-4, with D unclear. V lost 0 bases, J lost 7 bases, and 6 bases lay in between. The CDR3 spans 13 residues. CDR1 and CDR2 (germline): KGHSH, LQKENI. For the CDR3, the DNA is TGTGCCAGCTCACCACCAGCACCTGAAAAACTGTTTTTT. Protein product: CASSPPAPEKLFF.

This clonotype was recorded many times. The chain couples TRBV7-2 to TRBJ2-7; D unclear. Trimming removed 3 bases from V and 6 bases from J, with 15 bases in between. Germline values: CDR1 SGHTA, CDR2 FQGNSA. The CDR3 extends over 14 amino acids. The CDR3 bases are TGTGCCAGCAGCTTCGGCTCCCTAGGTGGCGAGCAGTACTTC. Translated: CASSFGSLGGEQYF. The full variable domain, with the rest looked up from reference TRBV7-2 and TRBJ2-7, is GAGVSQSPSNKVTEKGKDVELRCDPISGHTALYWYRQSLGQGLEFLIYFQGNSAPDKSGLPSDRFSAERTGGSVSTLTIQRTQQEDSAVYLCASSFGSLGGEQYFGPGTRLTVT.

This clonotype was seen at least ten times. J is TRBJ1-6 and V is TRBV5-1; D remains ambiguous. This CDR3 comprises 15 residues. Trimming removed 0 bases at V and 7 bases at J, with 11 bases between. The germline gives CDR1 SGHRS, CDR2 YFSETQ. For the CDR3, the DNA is TGCGCCAGCAGCTTGGTTGCCGGGGTAAATTCACCCCTCCACTTT. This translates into CASSLVAGVNSPLHF.

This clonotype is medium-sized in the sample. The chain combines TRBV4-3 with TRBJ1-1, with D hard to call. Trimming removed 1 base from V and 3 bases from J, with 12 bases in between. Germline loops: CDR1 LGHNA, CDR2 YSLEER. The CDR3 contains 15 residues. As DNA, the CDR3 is TGCGCCAGCAGCCAAGGCAGTACCGGGGACACTGAAGCTTTCTTT. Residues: CASSQGSTGDTEAFF.

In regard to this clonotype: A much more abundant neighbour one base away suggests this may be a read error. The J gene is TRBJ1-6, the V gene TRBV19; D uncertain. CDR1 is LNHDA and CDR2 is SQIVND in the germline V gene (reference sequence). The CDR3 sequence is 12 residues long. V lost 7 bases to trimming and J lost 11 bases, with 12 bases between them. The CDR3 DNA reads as TGTGCCAGTAACCAGGAGAATACACCCCTCCACTTT. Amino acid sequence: CASNQENTPLHF.

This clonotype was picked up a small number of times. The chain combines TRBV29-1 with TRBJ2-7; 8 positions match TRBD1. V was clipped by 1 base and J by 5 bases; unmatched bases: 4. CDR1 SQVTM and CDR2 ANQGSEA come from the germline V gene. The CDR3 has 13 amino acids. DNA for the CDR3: TGCAGCGTTGAAGGACAGGGGAGAGACGAGCAGTACTTC. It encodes CSVEGQGRDEQYF.

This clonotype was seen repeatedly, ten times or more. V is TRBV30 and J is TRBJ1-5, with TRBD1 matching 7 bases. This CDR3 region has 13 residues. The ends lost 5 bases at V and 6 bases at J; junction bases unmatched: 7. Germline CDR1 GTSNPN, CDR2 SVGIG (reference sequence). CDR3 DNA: TGTGCCTGGGAACAGGGGCGAGGTCAGCCCCAGCATTTT. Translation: CAWEQGRGQPQHF. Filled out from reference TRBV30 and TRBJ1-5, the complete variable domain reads SQTIHQWPATLVQPVGSPLSLECTVEGTSNPNLYWYRQAAGRGLQLLFYSVGIGQISSEVPQNLSASRPQDRQFILSSKKLLLSDSGFYLCAWEQGRGQPQHFGDGTRLSIL.

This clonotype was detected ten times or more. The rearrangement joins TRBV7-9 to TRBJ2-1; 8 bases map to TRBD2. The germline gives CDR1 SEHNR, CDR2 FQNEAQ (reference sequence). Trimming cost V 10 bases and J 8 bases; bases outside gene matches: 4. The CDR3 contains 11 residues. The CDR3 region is CATREDYEQFF. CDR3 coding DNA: TGTGCCACGCGGGAGGACTATGAGCAGTTCTTC.

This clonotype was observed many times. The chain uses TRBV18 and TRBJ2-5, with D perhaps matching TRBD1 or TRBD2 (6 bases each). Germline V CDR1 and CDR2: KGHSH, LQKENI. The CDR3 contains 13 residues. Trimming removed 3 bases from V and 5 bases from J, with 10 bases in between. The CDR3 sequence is CASSPTGRETQYF. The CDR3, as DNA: TGTGCCAGCTCACCCACAGGGAGGGAGACCCAGTACTTC.

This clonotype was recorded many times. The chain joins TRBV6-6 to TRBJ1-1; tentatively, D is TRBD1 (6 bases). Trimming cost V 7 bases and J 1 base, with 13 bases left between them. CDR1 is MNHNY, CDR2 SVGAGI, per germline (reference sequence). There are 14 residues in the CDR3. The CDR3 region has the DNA TGTGCCAGCACCCCGGGGGGGGCGAACACTGAAGCTTTCTTT. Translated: CASTPGGANTEAFF.

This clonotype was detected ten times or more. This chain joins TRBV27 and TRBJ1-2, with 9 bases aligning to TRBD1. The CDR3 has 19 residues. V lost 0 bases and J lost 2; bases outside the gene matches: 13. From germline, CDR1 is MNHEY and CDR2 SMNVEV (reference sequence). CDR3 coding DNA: TGTGCCAGCAGTTTATCGCCCGGAGGAAGACAGGGGGAGAACTATGGCTACACCTTC. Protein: CASSLSPGGRQGENYGYTF.

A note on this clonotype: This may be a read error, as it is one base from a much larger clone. For the CDR3, the DNA is TGCGCCTGCAGCCAGAATCCGGGTAGCACTGAAGCTTTCTTT. Its protein is CACSQNPGSTEAFF. The rearrangement joins TRBV4-1 to TRBJ1-1, with D unclear. Per germline, CDR1 MGHRA and CDR2 YSYEKL. The CDR3 sequence is 14 residues long.

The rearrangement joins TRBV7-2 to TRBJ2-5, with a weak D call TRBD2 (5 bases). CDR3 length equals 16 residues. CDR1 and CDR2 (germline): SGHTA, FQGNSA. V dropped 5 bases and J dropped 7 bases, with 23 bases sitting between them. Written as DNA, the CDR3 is TGTGCCAGCAGCCACGTCGCAGTCGAGGGTTGGGGGACCCAGTACTTC. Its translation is CASSHVAVEGWGTQYF.

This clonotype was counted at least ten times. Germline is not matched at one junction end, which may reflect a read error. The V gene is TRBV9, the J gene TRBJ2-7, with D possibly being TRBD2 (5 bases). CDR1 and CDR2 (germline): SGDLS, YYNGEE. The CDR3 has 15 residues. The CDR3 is CASSVGGENSYEQYF. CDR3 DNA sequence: TGCGCCAGCAGCGTAGGTGGGGAGAACTCCTACGAGCAGTACTTC.

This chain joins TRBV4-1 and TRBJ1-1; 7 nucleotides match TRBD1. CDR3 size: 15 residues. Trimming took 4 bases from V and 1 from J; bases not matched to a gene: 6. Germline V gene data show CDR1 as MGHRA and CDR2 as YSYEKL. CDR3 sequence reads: CASSPQTGPNTEAFF. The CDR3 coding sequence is TGCGCCAGCAGCCCTCAGACAGGGCCGAACACTGAAGCTTTCTTT.

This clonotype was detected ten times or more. The CDR3 DNA reads as TGTGCCAGCCACCTTGCAGGGGCACGGTTCGGGGAGCAGTTCTTC. Its protein product is CASHLAGARFGEQFF. This chain uses TRBV12-3 or TRBV12-4 with TRBJ2-1, with a tentative D call TRBD1 (6 bases). The CDR3 has 15 amino acids. The germline V and J ends were trimmed by 8 bases and 10 bases, with 24 bases remaining between them.